The 2 T cell receptor beta chains given below trace back to one sample, sequenced in a study of regulatory T cells in long-lasting Graves disease. Researchers made TCR beta libraries by using iRepertoire HTBI primers and running Arm-PCR on CDR3 regions. MiXCR, run by TCRdb on the multiplex PCR reads, gives a single entry per CDR3 protein. Among about 530,000 distinct CDR3 sequences listed, roughly 16% were seen once. Indicated time point: newly diagnosed GD, antithyroid drugs for less than 3 months. PBMCs provided the RNA from which the TCR library was made. A further study also used this sample, focusing on T cells in Graves' hyperthyroidism and ophthalmopathy.

Here the sequenced sample was peripheral blood mononuclear cells (PBMCs), taken at new diagnosis, from a patient treated with antithyroid drugs. The receptors stem from a woman aged 35-60 years with Graves disease.

On this clonotype itself: The junction departs from the called germline gene at one end, perhaps through a read error. V is TRBV5-1 and J is TRBJ2-2, with D perhaps matching TRBD2 (6 bases). Germline assignment: CDR1 SGHRS and CDR2 YFSETQ. The CDR3 contains 14 residues. CDR3: CASSEGLNTGELFF. The CDR3 DNA reads as TGTGCCAGCAGCGAGGGACTCAACACCGGGGAGCTGTTTTTT.

In its sample, this clonotype was seen a few times. Given a far larger clone just one base away, this is likely a sequencing read error. The rearrangement uses TRBV11-2 and TRBJ1-5; TRBD1 might be the D (5 bases). This CDR3 has 15 amino acids. The V and J ends lost 0 bases and 4 bases respectively, with 10 bases between them. CDR1 and CDR2 (germline): SGHAT, FQNNGV. CDR3 in amino acids: CASSLEGKGNQPQHF. CDR3 sequence (DNA): TGTGCCAGCAGCTTAGAAGGAAAGGGGAATCAGCCCCAGCATTTT. The whole variable domain, remainder taken from reference TRBV11-2 and TRBJ1-5, is EAGVAQSPRYKIIEKRQSVAFWCNPISGHATLYWYQQILGQGPKLLIQFQNNGVVDDSQLPKDRFSAERLKGVDSTLKIQPAKLEDSAVYLCASSLEGKGNQPQHFGDGTRLSIL.